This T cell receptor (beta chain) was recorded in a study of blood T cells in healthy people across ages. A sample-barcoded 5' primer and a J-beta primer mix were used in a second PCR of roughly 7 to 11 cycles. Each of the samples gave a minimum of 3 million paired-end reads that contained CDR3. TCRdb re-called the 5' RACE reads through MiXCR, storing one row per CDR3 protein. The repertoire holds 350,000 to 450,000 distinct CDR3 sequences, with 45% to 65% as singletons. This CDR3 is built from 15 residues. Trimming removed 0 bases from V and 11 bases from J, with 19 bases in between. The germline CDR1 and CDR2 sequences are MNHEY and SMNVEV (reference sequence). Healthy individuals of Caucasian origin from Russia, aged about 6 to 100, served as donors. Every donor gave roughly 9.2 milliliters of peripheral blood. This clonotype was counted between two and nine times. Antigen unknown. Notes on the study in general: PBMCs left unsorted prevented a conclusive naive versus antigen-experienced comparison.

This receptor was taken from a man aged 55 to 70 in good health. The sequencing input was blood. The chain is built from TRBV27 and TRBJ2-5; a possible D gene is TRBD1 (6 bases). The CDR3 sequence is CASSLSTQGRVEQYF. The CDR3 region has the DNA TGTGCCAGCAGTTTATCCACACAGGGTAGAGTAGAGCAGTACTTC.